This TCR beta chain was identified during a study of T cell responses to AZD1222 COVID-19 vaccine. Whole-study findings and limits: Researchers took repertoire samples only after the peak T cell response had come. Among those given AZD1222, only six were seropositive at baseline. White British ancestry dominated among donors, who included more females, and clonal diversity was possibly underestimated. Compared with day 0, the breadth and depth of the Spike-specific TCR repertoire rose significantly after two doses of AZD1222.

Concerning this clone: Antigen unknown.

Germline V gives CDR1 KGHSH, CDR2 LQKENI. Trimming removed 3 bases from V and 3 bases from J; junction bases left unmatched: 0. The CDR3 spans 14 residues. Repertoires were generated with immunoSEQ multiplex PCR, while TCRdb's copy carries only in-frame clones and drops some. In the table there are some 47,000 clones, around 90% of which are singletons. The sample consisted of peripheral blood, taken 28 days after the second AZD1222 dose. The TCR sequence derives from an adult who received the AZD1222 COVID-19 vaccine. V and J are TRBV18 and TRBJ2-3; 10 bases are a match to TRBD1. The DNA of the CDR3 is TGTGCCAGCTCACCGGGACAGGGGACAGATACGCAGTATTTT. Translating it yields CASSPGQGTDTQYF.